The T cell receptor beta chain under discussion was sequenced for a study of human T cells and chemical hapten exposure. In the study overall: Yields of TCR per sample differed, chiefly owing to small differences in pooled library volume. Study findings and constraints: The donors suffered from alopecia, so their immune response may not match that of healthy people.

The time point is: patch test 2, 6 weeks after DPC sensitization. Documented treatment: therapeutic diphenylcyclopropenone sensitization with weekly scalp DPC. This clonotype was detected ten times or more. What it recognizes is unknown. TCRdb analysed the RACE reads with MiXCR anew, one entry per CDR3 protein. Of 75,000 to 100,000 distinct CDR3 sequences detected, about 9.3% appear once; the ten largest clones hold 2% to 2.5%. This CDR3 region has 15 residues. The junction had 11 bases not matched to a gene; V was cut back by 5 bases and J by 5 bases. This TCR was recovered from a woman aged 35 to 49 with alopecia areata. Some clones in this sample may be carry-over from other donors' samples. Specimen: whole blood, collected in connection with sensitization to the hapten diphenylcyclopropenone (DPC). The chain couples TRBV12-3 or TRBV12-4 to TRBJ2-7; TRBD1 matches 8 bases. The CDR3 loop is CASSPTGGVENEQYF. The DNA for the CDR3 is TGTGCCAGCAGTCCTACAGGGGGAGTAGAGAACGAGCAGTACTTC.